The source of this T cell receptor (beta chain) is a study of CD8+CD57+ T cells in acquired aplastic anemia. On the study more broadly: On average, sorted CD4+ and CD8+ cells gave around 3.3 ug of DNA.

CDR3 size: 15 residues. CDR1 and CDR2 from the germline V gene are MGHRA and YSYEKL. Trimming removed 1 base from V and 3 bases from J, with 12 bases in between. Study-wide results and caveats: Simpson's diversity of CD8+ cells was not significantly different in patients compared with controls.

As for this clonotype: Its cognate antigen is unknown.

Both TCR beta VDJ combination and CDR3 sequence profiling were carried out. Genomic DNA was the template for this profiling. TCRdb passed the reads through MiXCR, listing each CDR3 protein once. This table holds 450,000 to 550,000 distinct CDR3 sequences, 25% to 40% found once. Patients selected for sequencing had displayed CD8+CD57+ cell expansion by flow cytometry. The sequencing sample was made of sorted CD4+, CD8+, or CD8+CD57+ T cells (not recorded which) from PBMCs. The sequence was obtained from a human donor with aplastic anemia. The chain links TRBV4-1 to TRBJ1-1; D gene unclear. CDR3 sequence (DNA): TGCGCCAGCAGCCAAGTATCGAGTGGGTACACTGAAGCTTTCTTT. Protein sequence: CASSQVSSGYTEAFF.